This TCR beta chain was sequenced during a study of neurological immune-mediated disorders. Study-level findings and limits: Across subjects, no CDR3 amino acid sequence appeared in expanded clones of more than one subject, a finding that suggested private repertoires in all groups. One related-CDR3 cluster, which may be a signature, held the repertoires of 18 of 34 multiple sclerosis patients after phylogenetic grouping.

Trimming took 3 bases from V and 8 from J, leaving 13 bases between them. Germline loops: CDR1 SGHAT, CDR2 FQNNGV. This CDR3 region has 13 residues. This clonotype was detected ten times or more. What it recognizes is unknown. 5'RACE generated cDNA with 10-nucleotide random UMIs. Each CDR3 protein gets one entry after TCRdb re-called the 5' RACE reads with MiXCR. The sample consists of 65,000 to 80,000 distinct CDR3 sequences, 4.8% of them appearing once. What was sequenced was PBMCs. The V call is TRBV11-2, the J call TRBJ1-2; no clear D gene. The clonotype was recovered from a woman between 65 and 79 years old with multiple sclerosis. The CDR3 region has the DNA TGTGCCAGCAGCTTCGGGTGGCCCGGGGGCTACACCTTC. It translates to CASSFGWPGGYTF.